This T cell receptor (beta chain) was documented in a study of Graves' ophthalmopathy and Graves' hyperthyroidism. RNA transcripts provided the template for amplifying TCR beta CDR3 regions. Amplification began with first-round RT-PCR using HTBI primers, then second-round multiplex PCR was performed. TCRdb independently ran MiXCR on the multiplex PCR reads; one entry per CDR3 protein. The sample contains about 380,000 distinct CDR3 sequences, 15% to 19% of which appear only once. The hyperthyroidism patients had a new diagnosis of under 2 months' duration and were aged 18 to 65. This clonotype has a count of ten or more. V shed 0 bases, J shed 7 bases, and the junction held 7 bases outside the gene matches. The germline V gene has CDR1 SGHRS and CDR2 YFSETQ. CDR3 size: 16 residues.

The material sequenced was peripheral blood. This receptor was taken from a woman in her late teens or twenties with stable Graves' hyperthyroidism. The chain couples TRBV5-1 to TRBJ2-5, with 12 nucleotides matching TRBD2. CDR3 protein: CASSLDLAGGRGTQYF. The CDR3 region has the DNA TGCGCCAGCAGCTTGGATCTAGCGGGGGGGCGTGGGACCCAGTACTTC.